This TCR beta chain is from a study of human thymus T cells. Study results and caveats: Related work found strong thymic repertoire overlap between unrelated individuals. Thymic and blood repertoires appeared to display a bias in their usage of V and J genes.

Produced via immunoSEQ multiplex PCR; TCRdb's table is partial and in-frame only. The sample records under 150,000 clones, around 94% being singletons. This clone turned up a few times. Its cognate antigen is unknown. V lost 5 bases, J lost 11 bases, and 7 bases stayed unmatched. Germline lookup yields CDR1 SNHLY and CDR2 FYNNEI. The CDR3 extends over 14 amino acids. Resections that were taken during corrective heart surgery supplied the thymus tissue. Donation came from healthy Finnish infants having corrective surgery for congenital heart defects. Material: thymus tissue. The source of this sequence is a boy under three years old with a congenital heart defect but otherwise immunologically healthy. The genes are TRBV2 and TRBJ1-6, with 9 nucleotides matching TRBD1. CDR3 amino acids: CASSPGQGITPLHF. As DNA, the CDR3 is TGTGCCAGCAGTCCGGGACAGGGTATTACACCCCTCCACTTT.